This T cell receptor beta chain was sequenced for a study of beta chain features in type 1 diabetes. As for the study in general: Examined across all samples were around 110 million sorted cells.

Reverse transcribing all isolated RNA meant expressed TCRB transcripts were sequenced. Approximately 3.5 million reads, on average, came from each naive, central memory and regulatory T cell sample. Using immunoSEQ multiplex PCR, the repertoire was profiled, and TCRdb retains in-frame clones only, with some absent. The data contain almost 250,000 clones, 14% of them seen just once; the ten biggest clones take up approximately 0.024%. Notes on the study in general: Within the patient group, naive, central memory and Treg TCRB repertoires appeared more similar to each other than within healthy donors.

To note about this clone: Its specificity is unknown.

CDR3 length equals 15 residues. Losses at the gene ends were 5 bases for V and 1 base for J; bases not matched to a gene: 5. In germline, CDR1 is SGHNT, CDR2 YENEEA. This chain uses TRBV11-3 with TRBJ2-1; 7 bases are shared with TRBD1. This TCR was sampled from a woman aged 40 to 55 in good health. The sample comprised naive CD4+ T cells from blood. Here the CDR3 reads CASSPGQRSYNEQFF. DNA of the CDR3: TGTGCCAGCAGCCCGGGACAGCGGTCCTACAATGAGCAGTTCTTC.